This is a list of T cell receptor beta chains from one sample in a study of tumor-infiltrating lymphocytes in primary liver carcinoma. TCRdb reprocessed the multiplex PCR reads via MiXCR and lists one record per CDR3 protein. The sample carries 150,000 to 200,000 distinct CDR3 sequences, around four fifths recorded once. The sequencing sample was made of tumor tissue from primary liver carcinoma. These receptor sequences come from a man between 40 and 49 years old with primary liver carcinoma and hepatitis B virus infection. Both conserved end residues are part of each CDR3. The order of the fields is J gene, V gene, D gene, CDR3 DNA, CDR3 protein. The D gene is left open where the match is weak.

J: TRBJ1-1
V: TRBV7-9
D: .
DNA: TGTGCCAGCAGCTTAAATATGCAGGATGAAGCTTTCTTT
CDR3: CASSLNMQDEAFF

J: TRBJ2-5
V: TRBV11-2
D: .
DNA: TGTGCCAGCAGCTTCAGTGAGGGACAAGAGACCCAGAACTTC
CDR3: CASSFSEGQETQNF

J: TRBJ1-1
V: TRBV5-6
D: .
DNA: TGTGCCAGCAGCTTGGGGGGGAGGGGGGCACCTGAAGCTTTCTTT
CDR3: CASSLGGRGAPEAFF

J: TRBJ1-5
V: TRBV6-2/TRBV6-3
D: .
DNA: TGTGCCAGCAGTTACCGGGCAGAGCAGTCCCAGCATTTT
CDR3: CASSYRAEQSQHF

J: TRBJ2-3
V: TRBV28
D: TRBD2
DNA: TGTGCTAGCAGTTTCCTAGCGGGTTACACAGATATGCAGTATTTT
CDR3: CASSFLAGYTDMQYF

J: TRBJ1-2
V: TRBV3-1
D: .
DNA: TGTGCCAGCAGCCAAGACTTAGGGCTCGGCTACACCTTC
CDR3: CASSQDLGLGYTF

J: TRBJ2-1
V: TRBV6-7
D: .
DNA: TGTGACAGCAGTTACCCGGCTAGCCGGAATTTTAGCTCCTACAATGAGCAGTTCTTC
CDR3: CDSSYPASRNFSSYNEQFF

J: TRBJ2-2
V: TRBV29-1
D: TRBD2
DNA: TGCAGCGTTGGTCGTCCGGGAGGTGTCTCCGGGGAGCTGTTTTTT
CDR3: CSVGRPGGVSGELFF

J: TRBJ2-1
V: TRBV6-6
D: .
DNA: TGTACCATCAGTTCCCGGACTACCCCCCTCGGGCAGTTCTTC
CDR3: CTISSRTTPLGQFF

J: TRBJ2-7
V: TRBV11-3
D: .
DNA: TGTGCCAGCAGTTTATCCCCGGACTCCTCCTACGAGCAGTACTTC
CDR3: CASSLSPDSSYEQYF

J: TRBJ2-7
V: TRBV4-2
D: .
DNA: TGTGCCAGCAGCTTAGAAAGGGACCGACCGTACGAGCAGTACTTC
CDR3: CASSLERDRPYEQYF

J: TRBJ2-4
V: TRBV11-1
D: TRBD2
DNA: TGTACCAACAGCTTTCCCGGGACTAGCTGGACTAAAAACATTCAATATTTC
CDR3: CTNSFPGTSWTKNIQYF

J: TRBJ2-5
V: TRBV6-6
D: TRBD1
DNA: TGTGCCAAGAGGGGTACAGGGGGCTTCGGAGAGACCCAGTACTTC
CDR3: CAKRGTGGFGETQYF